Listed below are T cell receptor beta chains from one sample, sequenced in a study of cytomegalovirus exposure and HLA in healthy donors. TCRdb keeps only in-frame clones here, not all; method: immunoSEQ multiplex PCR. The sample shows fewer than 110,000 clones, and less than 4% sits with its ten largest clones. Source material: PBMCs. These receptors originate from a man in his forties or fifties in good health and CMV-seronegative. Each CDR3 is given without its conserved first and last residue.

V gene	J gene	CDR3 protein
TRBV2	.	ASSFTALAAYEQY
TRBV5-4	TRBJ2-7	ASSSTAADEQY
TRBV30	TRBJ2-7	ACGRTGVLVEQY
TRBV6-5	TRBJ2-5	ASSYGTGEETQY
TRBV9	TRBJ2-7	ASSPRIPKAGGPVPYEQY
TRBV7-2	TRBJ2-4	ASSLDRQNIQY
TRBV19	TRBJ2-7	ASSRTDYEQY
TRBV5-1	TRBJ2-5	ATTSTGGRGETQY
TRBV18	.	ASSPPGQGPYEQY
TRBV6-6	TRBJ2-7	ASSPGGSYEQY
TRBV29-1	TRBJ1-2	SAPGGWDYGYT
TRBV7-2	TRBJ1-1	ASSFSNSRGYTEAF
TRBV7-2	TRBJ1-1	ASTLGQGIGEAF
TRBV4-3	TRBJ2-7	ASSPREGLRYEQY
TRBV19	TRBJ1-5	ASSRGLGQPQH
TRBV12-1	TRBJ2-3	ASSSGTTSTDTQY
TRBV30	TRBJ2-5	AWSVTRTYQETQY
TRBV4-1	TRBJ2-3	ASSQEGTRETDTQY
TRBV14	TRBJ1-1	ASSQTGTGVEAF
TRBV19	TRBJ1-5	ASSRYSAGGAGQPQH
TRBV5-1	TRBJ2-3	ASSLDGASTDTQY
TRBV7-9	TRBJ1-1	ASSLLGTVNTEAF
TRBV7-8	TRBJ1-5	ASSLGPSRTTQPQH
TRBV5-1	TRBJ1-1	ASSQTGFRVTEAF
TRBV2	TRBJ1-3	ASRERQASSGNTIY
TRBV6-5	TRBJ2-3	ASRRNGDTDTQY
TRBV6-1	TRBJ1-5	ASSDYAGVGTQPQH
TRBV7-2	TRBJ1-1	ASSFSNTEAF
TRBV5-6	.	ASSLTGIYEQY
TRBV18	TRBJ1-2	ASSPPGTQGGANGYT
TRBV11-2	TRBJ2-1	ASSVRLAGKYNEQF
TRBV11-2	TRBJ2-3	ASSLSLDTQY
TRBV27	TRBJ2-2	ASSKTGYTGELF
TRBV5-4	TRBJ1-1	ASSLEGGATEAF
TRBV11-3	TRBJ2-1	ASSLGGTHNEQF
TRBV5-8	TRBJ1-3	ASSLVGGTVNTIY